These T cell receptor beta chains were read from a single sample in a study of T cells in Graves' hyperthyroidism and ophthalmopathy. TCRdb analysed the multiplex PCR reads with MiXCR anew, one entry per CDR3 protein. The table has about 480,000 distinct CDR3 sequences, about an eighth seen once. The sequenced sample consisted of blood. These receptor sequences come from a woman in her late teens or twenties with Graves' hyperthyroidism. The CDR3 runs from the conserved cysteine through the conserved F or W. D genes are given only for firm matches. Size is omitted from some rows. Given values are once, few, many or a class for expanded clones.

J gene: TRBJ1-2
V gene: TRBV15
clone size: .
D gene: .
CDR3 DNA: TGTGCCACCAGCAGCAGGGCTAACTATGGCTACACCTTC
CDR3 protein: CATSSRANYGYTF

J gene: TRBJ1-1
V gene: TRBV7-9
clone size: few
D gene: .
CDR3 DNA: TGTGCCAGCAAAAACCCACAGAGGACTGAAGCTTTCTTT
CDR3 protein: CASKNPQRTEAFF

J gene: TRBJ2-2
V gene: TRBV18
clone size: many
D gene: TRBD1
CDR3 DNA: TGTGCCAGCTCACCTGGACAGGGCACCGGGGAGCTGTTTTTT
CDR3 protein: CASSPGQGTGELFF

J gene: TRBJ2-3
V gene: TRBV11-3
clone size: many
D gene: .
CDR3 DNA: TGTGCCAGCAGCTATTTTAGGGTCGGCACAGATACGCAGTATTTT
CDR3 protein: CASSYFRVGTDTQYF

J gene: TRBJ2-3
V gene: TRBV5-1
clone size: many
D gene: .
CDR3 DNA: TGCGCCAGCAGCCCCACAGGTCCCACAGATACGCAGTATTTT
CDR3 protein: CASSPTGPTDTQYF

J gene: TRBJ2-3
V gene: TRBV5-1
clone size: many
D gene: .
CDR3 DNA: TGCGCCAGCAGCCCAAGGGACACCGACACAGATACGCAGTATTTT
CDR3 protein: CASSPRDTDTDTQYF

J gene: TRBJ1-2
V gene: TRBV28
clone size: .
D gene: TRBD1
CDR3 DNA: TGTGCCAGCTCGACCGGGACAGCCGGGGGCTACACCTTC
CDR3 protein: CASSTGTAGGYTF

J gene: TRBJ2-3
V gene: TRBV20-1
clone size: many
D gene: .
CDR3 DNA: TGCAGTGCTAGAGCCCCTGGGGCCCCCACAGATACGCAGTATTTT
CDR3 protein: CSARAPGAPTDTQYF

J gene: TRBJ2-2
V gene: TRBV12-3/TRBV12-4
clone size: .
D gene: .
CDR3 DNA: TGTGCCAGCAGTACGGGGGGCGGGAGTGACACCGGGGAGCTGTTTTTT
CDR3 protein: CASSTGGGSDTGELFF

J gene: TRBJ2-1
V gene: TRBV6-1
clone size: many
D gene: .
CDR3 DNA: TGTGCCAGCAGTAACGTCTTGTCCGGCTACAATGAGCAGTTCTTC
CDR3 protein: CASSNVLSGYNEQFF

J gene: TRBJ2-4
V gene: TRBV6-1
clone size: many
D gene: TRBD1
CDR3 DNA: TGTGCCAGCAGCTCTGGACAGGGGAACATTCAGTACTTC
CDR3 protein: CASSSGQGNIQYF

J gene: TRBJ2-1
V gene: TRBV10-3
clone size: once
D gene: TRBD2
CDR3 DNA: TGTGCCACCACTAGCGGGAGAGGTGAAGAGCAGTTCTTC
CDR3 protein: CATTSGRGEEQFF

J gene: TRBJ1-1
V gene: TRBV12-3/TRBV12-4
clone size: many
D gene: .
CDR3 DNA: TGTGCCAGCAGTTTCAGGGCAACCTTGAACACTGAAGCTTTCTTT
CDR3 protein: CASSFRATLNTEAFF

J gene: TRBJ2-1
V gene: TRBV10-3
clone size: .
D gene: .
CDR3 DNA: TGTGCCATCAGTGAGTTCTGGGGGAGTGGGTACAATGAGCAGTTCTTC
CDR3 protein: CAISEFWGSGYNEQFF

J gene: TRBJ2-3
V gene: TRBV14
clone size: few
D gene: .
CDR3 DNA: TGTGCCAGCAGCCAAAACACTTGGACCCTTTCAGATACGCAGTATTTT
CDR3 protein: CASSQNTWTLSDTQYF

J gene: TRBJ2-5
V gene: TRBV20-1
clone size: many
D gene: TRBD2
CDR3 DNA: TGCAGTGCCCAACCGACTAGCGGGCAAGAGACCCAGTACTTC
CDR3 protein: CSAQPTSGQETQYF

J gene: TRBJ1-2
V gene: TRBV20-1
clone size: few
D gene: .
CDR3 DNA: TGCAGTGCTAGTCGTGGGGCCCGGGGGGGCTACACCTTC
CDR3 protein: CSASRGARGGYTF

J gene: TRBJ1-5
V gene: TRBV2
clone size: .
D gene: .
CDR3 DNA: TGTGCCAGCCGAAAAGGGGGGGGCAATCAGCCCCAGCATTTT
CDR3 protein: CASRKGGGNQPQHF

J gene: TRBJ2-5
V gene: TRBV12-5
clone size: many
D gene: TRBD2
CDR3 DNA: TGTGCTAGTGGTCCCCCCGGGACTAGCGGGCAAGAGACCCAGTACTTC
CDR3 protein: CASGPPGTSGQETQYF

J gene: TRBJ1-6
V gene: TRBV20-1
clone size: .
D gene: .
CDR3 DNA: TGCAGTGCTAGGATCCTCCAGGGCCCCAATTCACCCCTCCACTTT
CDR3 protein: CSARILQGPNSPLHF

J gene: TRBJ1-2
V gene: TRBV6-2/TRBV6-3
clone size: many
D gene: .
CDR3 DNA: TGTGCCAGCAGTCGGGCGGACAGAGGCTACACCTTC
CDR3 protein: CASSRADRGYTF

J gene: TRBJ2-1
V gene: TRBV5-8
clone size: .
D gene: TRBD2
CDR3 DNA: TGTGCCAGCAGCTTAAAAATACTAGCGGGAGGGCCTTTCTACAATGAGCAGTTCTTC
CDR3 protein: CASSLKILAGGPFYNEQFF

J gene: TRBJ2-2
V gene: TRBV5-1
clone size: few
D gene: TRBD2
CDR3 DNA: TGCGCCAGCAGTGCGGGGGGCGCAAGGGCTACCGGGGAGCTGTTTTTT
CDR3 protein: CASSAGGARATGELFF

J gene: TRBJ2-2
V gene: TRBV19
clone size: .
D gene: .
CDR3 DNA: TGTGCCAGTAGTAAAGCAGCCCACACCGGGGAGCTGTTTTTT
CDR3 protein: CASSKAAHTGELFF

J gene: TRBJ2-3
V gene: TRBV20-1
clone size: many
D gene: .
CDR3 DNA: TGCAGTGCTCCGGAACGGGAGACCTCTAGCACAGATACGCAGTATTTT
CDR3 protein: CSAPERETSSTDTQYF

J gene: TRBJ2-7
V gene: TRBV15
clone size: .
D gene: TRBD1
CDR3 DNA: TGTGCCACCAGCCCGGACAGGGAACTGGACGAGCAGTACTTC
CDR3 protein: CATSPDRELDEQYF

J gene: TRBJ1-1
V gene: TRBV15
clone size: many
D gene: .
CDR3 DNA: TGTGCCACCAGCGGAGAACTTGACAGTCCTGAAGCTTTCTTT
CDR3 protein: CATSGELDSPEAFF

J gene: TRBJ1-1
V gene: TRBV19
clone size: few
D gene: .
CDR3 DNA: TGTGCCAGTAGGGTAGCTGTAGGGGAGTTTACTGAAGCTTTCTTT
CDR3 protein: CASRVAVGEFTEAFF

J gene: TRBJ2-5
V gene: TRBV20-1
clone size: once
D gene: TRBD2
CDR3 DNA: TGCAGTGCCTACGCGGGGGGCAAGGAGACCCAGTACTTC
CDR3 protein: CSAYAGGKETQYF

J gene: TRBJ1-2
V gene: TRBV30
clone size: many
D gene: .
CDR3 DNA: TGTGCCTGGATGGACAGTGGCTATGGCTACACCTTC
CDR3 protein: CAWMDSGYGYTF

J gene: TRBJ1-1
V gene: TRBV20-1
clone size: many
D gene: .
CDR3 DNA: TGCAGTGCTAGAGATGGGGGCAGGGACGCTTTCTTT
CDR3 protein: CSARDGGRDAFF

J gene: TRBJ1-4
V gene: TRBV19
clone size: few
D gene: .
CDR3 DNA: TGTGCCAGTAGTCCATACCAGGGGAATGAAAAACTGTTTTTT
CDR3 protein: CASSPYQGNEKLFF

J gene: TRBJ2-3
V gene: TRBV7-8
clone size: many
D gene: .
CDR3 DNA: TGTGCCAGCAGCCACGCTCAAGCAGATACGCAGTATTTT
CDR3 protein: CASSHAQADTQYF

J gene: TRBJ1-1
V gene: TRBV19
clone size: many
D gene: .
CDR3 DNA: TGTGCCAGTAGTATAGGAGGAGGGGGAGCTTTCTTT
CDR3 protein: CASSIGGGGAFF

J gene: TRBJ2-7
V gene: TRBV28
clone size: .
D gene: .
CDR3 DNA: TGTGCCAGCTACGGGGGTAGAACCTACGAGCAGTACTTC
CDR3 protein: CASYGGRTYEQYF

J gene: TRBJ2-1
V gene: TRBV12-3/TRBV12-4
clone size: many
D gene: TRBD2
CDR3 DNA: TGTGCCAGCAGGAGGCTAGCGGGCTCCTACAATGAGCAGTTCTTC
CDR3 protein: CASRRLAGSYNEQFF

J gene: TRBJ2-2
V gene: TRBV11-2
clone size: many
D gene: .
CDR3 DNA: TGTGCCAGCAGCTTAGGCCGCTGGGGCGCGAACACCGGGGAGCTGTTTTTT
CDR3 protein: CASSLGRWGANTGELFF

J gene: TRBJ2-1
V gene: TRBV7-3
clone size: many
D gene: .
CDR3 DNA: TGTGCCAGCAGCTTAATGGCGAGCTCCTACAATGAGCAGTTCTTC
CDR3 protein: CASSLMASSYNEQFF

J gene: TRBJ1-5
V gene: TRBV30
clone size: .
D gene: .
CDR3 DNA: TGTGCCTGGAGCGGGTCCGACAATCAGCCCCAGCATTTT
CDR3 protein: CAWSGSDNQPQHF

J gene: TRBJ2-3
V gene: TRBV5-4
clone size: many
D gene: TRBD2
CDR3 DNA: TGTGCCAGCACCCCCCCAGCGGGAGGTACAGATACGCAGTATTTT
CDR3 protein: CASTPPAGGTDTQYF

J gene: TRBJ2-5
V gene: TRBV12-3/TRBV12-4
clone size: few
D gene: .
CDR3 DNA: TGTGCCAGCAGTCTAGGAGAAGGGGAGACCCAGTACTTC
CDR3 protein: CASSLGEGETQYF

J gene: TRBJ2-2
V gene: TRBV12-3/TRBV12-4
clone size: many
D gene: TRBD2
CDR3 DNA: TGTGCCAGCAGTTTAGTTCGGCTAGCGGGAGTGTCCGGGGAGCTGTTTTTT
CDR3 protein: CASSLVRLAGVSGELFF

J gene: TRBJ1-1
V gene: TRBV5-1
clone size: once
D gene: .
CDR3 DNA: TGCGCCAGCAGCTCTACGGGGTCCAGCACTGAAGCTTTCTTT
CDR3 protein: CASSSTGSSTEAFF

J gene: TRBJ1-2
V gene: TRBV30
clone size: .
D gene: TRBD1
CDR3 DNA: TGTGCCTGGAGGATACAGGGGGCGGGTGGCTACACCTTC
CDR3 protein: CAWRIQGAGGYTF

J gene: TRBJ2-3
V gene: TRBV4-1
clone size: .
D gene: TRBD2
CDR3 DNA: TGCGCCAGCAGCCAAACCTTACTAGCGGGGGCCATTGGAGATACGCAGTATTTT
CDR3 protein: CASSQTLLAGAIGDTQYF

J gene: TRBJ2-1
V gene: TRBV19
clone size: few
D gene: TRBD2
CDR3 DNA: TGTGCCAGTAGTATAGGGAACGGGGGGGGGGATGAGCAGTTCTTC
CDR3 protein: CASSIGNGGGDEQFF

J gene: TRBJ1-1
V gene: TRBV7-9
clone size: many
D gene: .
CDR3 DNA: TGTGCCAGCAGCTTAGATTCCTTTAACACTGAAGCTTTCTTT
CDR3 protein: CASSLDSFNTEAFF

J gene: TRBJ2-1
V gene: TRBV5-1
clone size: .
D gene: TRBD2
CDR3 DNA: TGCGCCAGCAGCCTTTCTCTAGCGGTCCTGGGGAATGAGCAGTTCTTC
CDR3 protein: CASSLSLAVLGNEQFF

J gene: TRBJ2-7
V gene: TRBV3-1
clone size: many
D gene: TRBD2
CDR3 DNA: TGTGCCAGCAGCCAAGACGGGACTAGCGGGAGCGGGCAGTACTTC
CDR3 protein: CASSQDGTSGSGQYF

J gene: TRBJ2-7
V gene: TRBV6-1
clone size: .
D gene: TRBD2
CDR3 DNA: TGTGCCAGCACCGTCCCGGGACTAGCGGGAAGCTCCTACGAGCAGTACTTC
CDR3 protein: CASTVPGLAGSSYEQYF

J gene: TRBJ2-3
V gene: TRBV11-3
clone size: many
D gene: TRBD2
CDR3 DNA: TGTGCCAGCAGCTTGGGGACTAGCGGGACCCTGGATACGCAGTATTTT
CDR3 protein: CASSLGTSGTLDTQYF

J gene: TRBJ1-2
V gene: TRBV25-1
clone size: few
D gene: .
CDR3 DNA: TGTGCCAGCAGCGGAATGGGACAAACGTATGGCTACACCTTC
CDR3 protein: CASSGMGQTYGYTF

J gene: TRBJ2-2
V gene: TRBV6-1
clone size: .
D gene: .
CDR3 DNA: TGTGCCAGCAGTCAACCCCGACGGAGAAACACCGGGGAGCTGTTTTTT
CDR3 protein: CASSQPRRRNTGELFF

J gene: TRBJ2-3
V gene: TRBV4-2
clone size: few
D gene: TRBD2
CDR3 DNA: TGTGCCAGCAGCCAACGAAACCTTCCTAGCGGGAGGGCCGGAGATACGCAGTATTTT
CDR3 protein: CASSQRNLPSGRAGDTQYF

J gene: TRBJ2-1
V gene: TRBV10-1
clone size: .
D gene: TRBD2
CDR3 DNA: TGCGCCAGCAGTGAGTCGGCTAGCGGGATCGTTGAGCAGTTCTTC
CDR3 protein: CASSESASGIVEQFF